This T cell receptor (beta chain) was sequenced in a study of TIL therapy for anti-PD-1-resistant metastatic lung cancer. Overall study: Four tumors were EGFR-mutant and two were ALK-rearranged. Regarding the study as a whole: Many TIL product clones were absent from baseline tumor, suggesting clonal contraction. This highly selected cohort may not generalize to typical lung cancer patients.

The libraries were made with immunoSEQ v3. Survey-level samples got 2 million or so read pairs; deep-level samples got about 5-6 million. The method was immunoSEQ multiplex PCR; TCRdb's version includes in-frame clones alone and lacks a portion of them. The sample has roughly 8,000 clones, 70% to 85% seen once. As to this clone: No antigen is known for it.

Specified time point: pre-treatment sample, taken before nivolumab and TIL therapy. Most excised metastases sampled were pleural nodules or supraclavicular lymph nodes. The sequence came from a person aged 25-80 years with non-small cell lung cancer. Sequencing used tumor tissue, obtained at baseline.

The CDR3: CASSSDGNYGYTF. The CDR3 coding sequence is TGTGCCAGCAGTTCGGACGGAAACTATGGCTACACCTTC. V usage is TRBV27 and J usage is TRBJ1-2; D gene unclear. Germline assignment: CDR1 MNHEY and CDR2 SMNVEV (reference sequence). The CDR3 runs 13 residues. Trimming cost V 4 bases and J 2 bases, with 8 bases left between them.